This T cell receptor beta chain is from a study of control samples from healthy donors and cancer patients. Here immunoSEQ multiplex PCR was the method, and the copy in TCRdb shows in-frame clones only, minus some. The table records fewer than 85,000 clones, around 89% of them present only once. V shed 3 bases, J shed 0 bases, and the junction held 3 bases outside the gene matches. The CDR3 totals 15 residues. Germline CDR1 reads DFQATT; CDR2 reads SNEGSKA (reference sequence). The receptor comes from a man aged 45-65 years in good health. The chain employs TRBV20-1 and TRBJ2-3, with TRBD2 matching over 10 bases. Sample: blood. The CDR3 region has the DNA TGCAGTGCTAGTACTAGCGGGGCTAGCACAGATACGCAGTATTTT. It translates to CSASTSGASTDTQYF.